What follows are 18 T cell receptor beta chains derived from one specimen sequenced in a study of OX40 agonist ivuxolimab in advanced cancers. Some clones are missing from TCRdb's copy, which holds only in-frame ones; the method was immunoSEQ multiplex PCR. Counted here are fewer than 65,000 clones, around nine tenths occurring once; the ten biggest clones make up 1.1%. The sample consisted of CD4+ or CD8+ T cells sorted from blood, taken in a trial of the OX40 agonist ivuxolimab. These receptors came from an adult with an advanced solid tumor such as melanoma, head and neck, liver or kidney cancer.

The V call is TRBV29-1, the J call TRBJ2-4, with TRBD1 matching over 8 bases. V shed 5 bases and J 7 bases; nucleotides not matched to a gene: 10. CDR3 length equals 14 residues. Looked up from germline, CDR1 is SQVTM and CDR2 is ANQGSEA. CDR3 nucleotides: TGCAGCGTTTCCTTTCTCAGGGGGCCCAACATTCAGTACTTC. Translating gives CSVSFLRGPNIQYF.

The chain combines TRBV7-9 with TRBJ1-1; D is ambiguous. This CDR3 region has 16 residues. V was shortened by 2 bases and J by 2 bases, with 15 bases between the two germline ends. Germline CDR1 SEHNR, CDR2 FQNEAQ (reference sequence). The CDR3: CASSLLISTQNTEAFF. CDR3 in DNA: TGTGCCAGCAGCTTATTAATTTCCACGCAAAACACTGAAGCTTTCTTT.

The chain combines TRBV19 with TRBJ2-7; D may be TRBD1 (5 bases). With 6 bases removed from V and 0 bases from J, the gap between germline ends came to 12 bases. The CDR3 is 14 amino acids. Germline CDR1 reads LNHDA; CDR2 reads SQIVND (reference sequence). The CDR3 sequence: CASRAKGFSYEQYF. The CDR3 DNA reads TGTGCCAGTAGGGCCAAGGGGTTCTCCTACGAGCAGTACTTC.

Here the CDR3 DNA reads TGTGCCAGCAGTCCCGACCCGGCCACCAAAAACATTCAGTACTTC. Translation gives CASSPDPATKNIQYF. The rearrangement uses TRBV6-6 and TRBJ2-4; D unclear. The ends were cut back, 5 bases at V and 2 bases at J, with 13 bases in the middle. Germline V gene sequence: CDR1 MNHNY, CDR2 SVGAGI (reference sequence). The CDR3 totals 15 residues.

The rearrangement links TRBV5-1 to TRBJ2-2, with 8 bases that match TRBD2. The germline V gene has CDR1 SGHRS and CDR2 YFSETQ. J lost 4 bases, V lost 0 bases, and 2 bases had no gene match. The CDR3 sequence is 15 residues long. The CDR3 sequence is CASSLAGLATGELFF. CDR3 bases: TGCGCCAGCAGCTTGGCCGGACTAGCCACCGGGGAGCTGTTTTTT.

This CDR3 is CASSLSGGSTDTQYF. CDR3 sequence (DNA): TGTGCCAGCAGCTTATCGGGAGGGAGCACAGATACGCAGTATTTT. V is TRBV5-8 and J is TRBJ2-3; 8 nucleotides line up with TRBD2. The CDR3 sequence is 15 residues long. After removal of 2 bases from V and 0 bases from J, the junction contained 2 bases not matched to a gene. Germline CDR1 reads SGHTS; CDR2 reads YDEGEE. The variable domain in full, with the rest retrieved from reference TRBV5-8 and TRBJ2-3, is EAGVTQSPTHLIKTRGQQATLRCSPISGHTSVYWYQQALGLGLQFLLWYDEGEERNRGNFPPRFSGRQFPNYSSELNVNALELEDSALYLCASSLSGGSTDTQYFGPGTRLTVL.

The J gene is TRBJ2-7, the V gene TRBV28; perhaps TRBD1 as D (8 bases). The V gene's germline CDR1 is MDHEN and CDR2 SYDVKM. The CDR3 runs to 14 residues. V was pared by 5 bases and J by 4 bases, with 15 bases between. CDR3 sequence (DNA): TGTGCCAGCAGTCAAACACAGGGGGGGTACGAGCAGTACTTC. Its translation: CASSQTQGGYEQYF.

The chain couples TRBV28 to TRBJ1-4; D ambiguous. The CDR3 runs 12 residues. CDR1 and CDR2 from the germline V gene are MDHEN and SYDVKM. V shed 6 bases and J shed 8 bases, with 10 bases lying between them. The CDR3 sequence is CASRLRYEKLFF. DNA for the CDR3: TGTGCCAGCAGACTTCGTTACGAAAAACTGTTTTTT.

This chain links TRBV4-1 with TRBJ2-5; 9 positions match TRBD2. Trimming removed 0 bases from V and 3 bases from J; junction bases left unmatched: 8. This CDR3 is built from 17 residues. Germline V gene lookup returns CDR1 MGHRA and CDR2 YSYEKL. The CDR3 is CASSQDRIAGEEETQYF. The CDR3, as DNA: TGCGCCAGCAGCCAAGATCGAATAGCGGGAGAAGAAGAGACCCAGTACTTC.

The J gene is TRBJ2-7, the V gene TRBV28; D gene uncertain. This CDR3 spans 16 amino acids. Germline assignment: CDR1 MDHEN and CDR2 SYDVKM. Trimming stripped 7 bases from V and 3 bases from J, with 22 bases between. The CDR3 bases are TGTGCCAGCACCTCTTTACTCCAGGCTAAGTTCTACGAGCAGTACTTC. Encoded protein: CASTSLLQAKFYEQYF.

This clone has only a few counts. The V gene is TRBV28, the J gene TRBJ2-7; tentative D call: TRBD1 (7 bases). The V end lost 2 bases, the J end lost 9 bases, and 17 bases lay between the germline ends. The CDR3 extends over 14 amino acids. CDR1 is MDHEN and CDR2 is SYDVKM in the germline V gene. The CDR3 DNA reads TGTGCCAGCAGTTTAGGCAGGGGGGCGCTTCGGCAGTACTTC. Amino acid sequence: CASSLGRGALRQYF.

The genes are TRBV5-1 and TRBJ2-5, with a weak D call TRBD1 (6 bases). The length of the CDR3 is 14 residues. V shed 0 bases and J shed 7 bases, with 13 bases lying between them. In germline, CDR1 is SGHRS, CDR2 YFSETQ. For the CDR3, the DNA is TGCGCCAGCAGCTTGGAACAGGGAGAGGGGACCCAGTACTTC. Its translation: CASSLEQGEGTQYF. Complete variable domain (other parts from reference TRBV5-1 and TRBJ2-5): KAGVTQTPRYLIKTRGQQVTLSCSPISGHRSVSWYQQTPGQGLQFLFEYFSETQRNKGNFPGRFSGRQFSNSRSEMNVSTLELGDSALYLCASSLEQGEGTQYFGPGTRLLVL.

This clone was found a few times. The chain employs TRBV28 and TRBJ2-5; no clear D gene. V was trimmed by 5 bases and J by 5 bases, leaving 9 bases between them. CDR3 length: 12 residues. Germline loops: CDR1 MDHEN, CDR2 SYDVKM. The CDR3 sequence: CASSKIVETQYF. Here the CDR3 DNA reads TGTGCCAGCAGTAAGATAGTGGAGACCCAGTACTTC.

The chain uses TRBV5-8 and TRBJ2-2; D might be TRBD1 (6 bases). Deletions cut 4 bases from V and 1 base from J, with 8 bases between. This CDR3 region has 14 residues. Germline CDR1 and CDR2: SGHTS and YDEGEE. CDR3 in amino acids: CASSKTGNTGELFF. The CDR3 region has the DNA TGTGCCAGCAGCAAGACAGGGAACACCGGGGAGCTGTTTTTT.

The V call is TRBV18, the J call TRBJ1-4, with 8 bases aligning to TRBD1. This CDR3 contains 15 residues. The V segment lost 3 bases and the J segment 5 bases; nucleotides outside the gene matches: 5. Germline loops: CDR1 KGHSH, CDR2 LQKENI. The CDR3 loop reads CASSPPGGRNEKLFF. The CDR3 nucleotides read TGTGCCAGCTCACCGCCAGGGGGCCGAAATGAAAAACTGTTTTTT.

As DNA, the CDR3 is TGTGCCAGCAGCTTAGGTGGGGGAGACTCTGGAAACACCATATATTTT. Its protein product is CASSLGGGDSGNTIYF. V gene TRBV7-2 combines with J gene TRBJ1-3; the D gene is possibly TRBD1 (5 bases). Between the trimmed V and J ends, which lost 1 base and 0 bases, there was a span of 10 bases. From germline, CDR1 is SGHTA and CDR2 FQGNSA. CDR3 length: 16 amino acids.

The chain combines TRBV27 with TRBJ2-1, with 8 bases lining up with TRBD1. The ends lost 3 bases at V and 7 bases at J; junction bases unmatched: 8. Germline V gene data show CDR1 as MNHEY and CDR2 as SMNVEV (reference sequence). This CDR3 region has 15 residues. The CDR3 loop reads CASSFRTGLVNEQFF. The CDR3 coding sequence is TGTGCCAGCAGTTTCAGGACAGGGCTCGTAAATGAGCAGTTCTTC.

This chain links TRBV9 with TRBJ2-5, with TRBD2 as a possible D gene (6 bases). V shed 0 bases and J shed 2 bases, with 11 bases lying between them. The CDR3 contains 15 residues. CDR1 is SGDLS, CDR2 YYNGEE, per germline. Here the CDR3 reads CASSVGGSGQETQYF. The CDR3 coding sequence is TGTGCCAGCAGCGTAGGGGGTAGCGGACAAGAGACCCAGTACTTC.